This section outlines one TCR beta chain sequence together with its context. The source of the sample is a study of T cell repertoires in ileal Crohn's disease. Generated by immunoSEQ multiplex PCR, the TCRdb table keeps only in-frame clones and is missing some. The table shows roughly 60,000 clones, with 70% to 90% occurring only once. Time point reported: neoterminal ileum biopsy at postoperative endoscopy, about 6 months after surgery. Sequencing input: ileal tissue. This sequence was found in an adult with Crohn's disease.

CDR3 coding DNA: TGTGCCAGCAGCGTAGGGGGACGGGAGGATCAGCCCCAGCATTTT. The encoded protein is CASSVGGREDQPQHF. The chain uses TRBV9 and TRBJ1-5; tentative D call: TRBD1 (5 bases). Between the trimmed V and J ends, which lost 0 bases and 5 bases, there was a span of 12 bases. Germline lookup yields CDR1 SGDLS and CDR2 YYNGEE. The CDR3 is 15 residues long. The whole variable domain, remainder taken from reference TRBV9 and TRBJ1-5, is DSGVTQTPKHLITATGQRVTLRCSPRSGDLSVYWYQQSLDQGLQFLIQYYNGEERAKGNILERFSAQQFPDLHSELNLSSLELGDSALYFCASSVGGREDQPQHFGDGTRLSIL.